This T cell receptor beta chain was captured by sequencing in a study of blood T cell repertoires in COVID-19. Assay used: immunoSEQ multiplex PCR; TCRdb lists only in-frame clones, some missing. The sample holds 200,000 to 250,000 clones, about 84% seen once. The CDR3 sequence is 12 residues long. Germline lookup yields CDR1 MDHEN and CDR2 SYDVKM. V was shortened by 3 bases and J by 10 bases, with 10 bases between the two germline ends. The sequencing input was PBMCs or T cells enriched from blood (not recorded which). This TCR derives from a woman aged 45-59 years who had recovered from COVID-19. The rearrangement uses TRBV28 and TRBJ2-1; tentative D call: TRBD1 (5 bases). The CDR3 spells CASSFGAQEQFF. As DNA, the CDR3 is TGTGCCAGCAGTTTTGGGGCGCAGGAGCAGTTCTTC.